This T cell receptor beta chain was found in a study of identical twins. This clonotype was observed a handful of times. MiXCR was run by TCRdb on the 5' RACE reads, yielding one entry per CDR3 protein. Of 1.5 million to 2 million distinct CDR3 sequences in the sample, around 29% are singletons; the top ten hold around 0.3%. V was clipped by 8 bases and J by 6 bases, with 11 bases between them. The CDR3 is made up of 11 amino acids. Germline CDR1 and CDR2: MDHEN and SYDVKM. Sequencing used cord blood. The TCR sequence derives from a newborn girl in good health. This sequence joins TRBV28 and TRBJ2-7, with D unresolved. CDR3: CASGLILEQYF. DNA of the CDR3: TGTGCCAGCGGCTTGATTCTCGAGCAGTACTTC.